Listed here is a single TCR beta chain. The antigen is unknown. The sample originates from a study of T-cell reconstitution after alpha-beta-depleted transplantation in children. Study-level results: When one year had passed after transplant, most T-cell counts and diversity came from newly produced T cells. The study reportedly traced alpha-beta T cells about two months after transplant to several hundred expanded graft clones.

The TCRbeta library was prepared with unique molecular identifiers. TCRdb independently ran MiXCR on the PCR reads; one entry per CDR3 protein. The sample has about 300,000 distinct CDR3 sequences, roughly 7.8% seen once. V lost 7 bases to trimming and J lost 5 bases; unmatched junction nucleotides: 13. Germline loops: CDR1 MNHNS, CDR2 SASEGT. The CDR3 sequence is 16 residues long. The genes are TRBV6-1 and TRBJ1-4; the match to TRBD1 covers 7 bases. The TCR sequence derives from a female patient aged 2-9 years who had a stem cell transplant for Fanconi anemia, so the T cells may come from the graft donor. Specimen: peripheral blood, collected 360 days after TCRalphabeta/CD19-depleted stem cell transplant. For the CDR3, the DNA is TGTGCCAGCACCATGGGGCCGGGACAGTTAAATGAAAAACTGTTTTTT. This translates into CASTMGPGQLNEKLFF.